These 24 T cell receptor beta chains were sequenced from one sample in a study of shared clonotypes between healthy human individuals. The table came from immunoSEQ multiplex PCR; TCRdb's copy has only in-frame clones and leaves some out. The profile shows roughly 700,000 clones, around 91% of them singletons. The specimen sequenced was memory CD8+ T cells from PBMCs. Subset meaning: CD45RO+ cells pooled with CCR7-negative TemRA cells. Receptors were obtained from a young man in good health. Some clones in this sample may be carry-over from other donors' samples.

The chain joins TRBV10-3 to TRBJ1-2, with 7 bases matching TRBD1. The V gene's germline CDR1 is ENHRY and CDR2 SYGVKD. After removal of 4 bases from V and 6 bases from J, the junction contained 5 bases not matched to a gene. There are 13 residues in the CDR3. The CDR3 bases are TGTGCCATCAGTGGGGACAGCCTGGATGGCTACACCTTC. This codes for CAISGDSLDGYTF.

The chain combines TRBV9 with TRBJ2-5, with 12 bases that match TRBD2. CDR1 SGDLS and CDR2 YYNGEE come from the germline V gene. The CDR3 has 17 amino acids. V lost 0 bases to trimming and J lost 4 bases; unmatched junction nucleotides: 7. The CDR3 DNA sequence: TGTGCCAGCAGCGTAGAGCCTAGCGGGAGGGCCGGAGAGACCCAGTACTTC. It codes for CASSVEPSGRAGETQYF.

The V and J genes are TRBV15 and TRBJ1-4, with 7 bases aligning to TRBD1. Per the germline V gene, CDR1 is LNHNV and CDR2 is YYDKDF (reference sequence). This CDR3 region has 16 residues. V trimming: 0 bases; J trimming: 5 bases; junction bases outside the gene matches: 6. CDR3 in amino acids: CATSRDRDRANEKLFF. The CDR3, as DNA: TGTGCCACCAGCAGAGACCGAGACAGGGCAAATGAAAAACTGTTTTTT.

V gene TRBV7-2 combines with J gene TRBJ2-1, with D possibly being TRBD2 (6 bases). With 4 bases removed from V and 3 bases from J, the gap between germline ends came to 16 bases. This CDR3 spans 16 amino acids. Germline assignment: CDR1 SGHTA and CDR2 FQGNSA. The CDR3 DNA follows: TGTGCCAGCAGCTCCTACGGGACTCAGCTCTACAATGAGCAGTTCTTC. Amino acids: CASSSYGTQLYNEQFF.

The CDR3 DNA is TGTGCCAGCAGCCCCGGGATAGCGGGAGCCTACGAGCAGTACTTC. It translates to CASSPGIAGAYEQYF. This rearrangement joins TRBV7-8 to TRBJ2-7; 9 bases match TRBD2. Looked up from germline, CDR1 is SGHVS and CDR2 is FQNEAQ. There are 15 residues in the CDR3. V trimming: 5 bases; J trimming: 2 bases; junction bases outside the gene matches: 7.

This clone appeared a few times. V is TRBV30 and J is TRBJ2-7, with D possibly called TRBD1 or TRBD2 (6 bases each). The length of the CDR3 is 12 residues. V lost 3 bases, J lost 10 bases, and 16 bases lay in between. Per germline, CDR1 GTSNPN and CDR2 SVGIG (reference sequence). CDR3: CAWSGGPGLQYF. The CDR3 DNA reads TGTGCCTGGAGCGGGGGCCCAGGGTTACAGTACTTC.

The V and J genes are TRBV7-2 and TRBJ2-1; D remains ambiguous. Germline CDR1 SGHTA, CDR2 FQGNSA. Trimming removed 5 bases at V and 6 bases at J, with 8 bases between. This CDR3 contains 12 residues. CDR3 DNA: TGTGCCAGCAGCCCCAGGCGCAATGAGCAGTTCTTC. Translated, it gives CASSPRRNEQFF.

V and J are TRBV19 and TRBJ2-3; D remains ambiguous. Germline V gene data show CDR1 as LNHDA and CDR2 as SQIVND (reference sequence). The ends were cut back, 4 bases at V and 5 bases at J, with 4 bases in the middle. The CDR3 has 11 residues. CDR3 DNA sequence: TGTGCCAGTAGTAACTTAGATACGCAGTATTTT. It yields the protein CASSNLDTQYF.

The chain recombines TRBV9 with TRBJ1-5, with unresolved D. Germline V gene lookup returns CDR1 SGDLS and CDR2 YYNGEE. The CDR3 length is 14 residues. The ends were cut back, 3 bases at V and 0 bases at J, with 7 bases in the middle. The CDR3 DNA reads as TGTGCCAGCAGCGAGACACATAGCAATCAGCCCCAGCATTTT. It is translated as CASSETHSNQPQHF.

V is TRBV27 and J is TRBJ1-5, with D possibly being TRBD1 (6 bases). V lost 1 base and J lost 0, with 16 bases in between. This CDR3 region has 18 residues. Germline-derived CDR1 and CDR2 are MNHEY and SMNVEV (reference sequence). In DNA, the CDR3 is TGTGCCAGCAGTTTATTGCTTCAGGGGCCGTATAGCAATCAGCCCCAGCATTTT. This sequence encodes CASSLLLQGPYSNQPQHF.

The chain combines TRBV19 with TRBJ2-5, with 7 bases matching TRBD1. There are 18 residues in the CDR3. CDR1 and CDR2 (germline): LNHDA, SQIVND (reference sequence). V lost 2 bases, J lost 1 base, and 13 bases stayed unmatched. CDR3 nucleotides: TGTGCCAGTAGTATAAAGTACCCCGAGGACAGGCGCCAAGAGACCCAGTACTTC. Translation gives CASSIKYPEDRRQETQYF.

The chain recombines TRBV18 with TRBJ1-6; D is undetermined. The CDR3 consists of 14 residues. V was clipped by 3 bases and J by 9 bases, with 12 bases between them. CDR1 is KGHSH, CDR2 LQKENI, per germline. The CDR3 here is CASSPGPYGSPLHF. Here the CDR3 DNA reads TGTGCCAGCTCACCGGGTCCTTACGGTTCACCCCTCCACTTT.

In the case of this clone: Other DNA sequences of this sample code for an identical CDR3. The chain uses TRBV4-1 and TRBJ1-1, with 8 bases fitting TRBD1. Looked up from germline, CDR1 is MGHRA and CDR2 is YSYEKL. V lost 3 bases and J lost 0; bases outside the gene matches: 0. This CDR3 has 14 residues. Written as DNA, the CDR3 is TGCGCCAGCAGCCAGGACAGGGTGAACACTGAAGCTTTCTTT. As protein: CASSQDRVNTEAFF.

The V call is TRBV4-1, the J call TRBJ1-1; D is possibly TRBD1 (5 bases). Trimming cost V 1 base and J 4 bases, with 10 bases left between them. Germline V gene data show CDR1 as MGHRA and CDR2 as YSYEKL. The CDR3 contains 14 residues. CDR3 region: CASSQGRGVTEAFF. The DNA of the CDR3 is TGCGCCAGCAGCCAAGGTAGAGGGGTCACTGAAGCTTTCTTT.

A remark on this clone: Additional DNA sequences in this sample encode the identical CDR3. The V gene is TRBV5-6, the J gene TRBJ2-7, with no clear D. The germline gives CDR1 SGHDT, CDR2 YYEEEE. V lost 0 bases, J lost 3 bases, and 4 bases lay in between. The CDR3 has 12 residues. The CDR3 region is CASSLGLYEQYF. As DNA, the CDR3 is TGTGCCAGCAGCTTGGGGCTCTACGAGCAGTACTTC.

This rearrangement joins TRBV5-8 to TRBJ1-5; D is undetermined. Trimming left V 2 bases short and J 0 bases short, with 15 bases between. Germline assignment: CDR1 SGHTS and CDR2 YDEGEE. CDR3 length: 17 amino acids. CDR3 in DNA: TGTGCCAGCAGCTTCGACGGCCGGGCCTATAGCAATCAGCCCCAGCATTTT. This translates into CASSFDGRAYSNQPQHF.

In the case of this clone: Relative to the germline gene, one junction end is altered; a read error may explain this. The CDR3 loop reads CASSQEWRRFLVF. CDR3 DNA sequence: TGCGCCAGCAGCCAAGAGTGGAGGCGGTTTCTTGTTTTC. V is TRBV4-1 and J is TRBJ2-7, with D perhaps TRBD2 (5 bases). Germline V CDR1 and CDR2: MGHRA, YSYEKL. The CDR3 runs to 13 residues.

V usage is TRBV6-4 and J usage is TRBJ2-3; 7 nucleotides align to TRBD2. The CDR3 loop spans 14 amino acids. Per the germline V gene, CDR1 is MRHNA and CDR2 is SNTAGT. Trimming removed 8 bases from V and 1 base from J; junction bases left unmatched: 6. In DNA, the CDR3 is TGTGCCAGCTGGCGGGAGCTAGGCACAGATACGCAGTATTTT. Its translation is CASWRELGTDTQYF.

Many counts were recorded for this clone. This rearrangement joins TRBV11-2 to TRBJ2-7, with a possible D match to TRBD1 (6 bases). V lost 5 bases and J 6 bases, leaving 20 bases between the germline ends. The germline CDR1 and CDR2 sequences are SGHAT and FQNNGV. The CDR3 totals 15 residues. CDR3 DNA: TGTGCCAGCAGCGCAAGGACAGTCGGGTATGCCGAGCAGTACTTC. Protein: CASSARTVGYAEQYF.

The chain employs TRBV4-2 and TRBJ2-5, with TRBD1 matching over 9 bases. Trimming took 0 bases from V and 4 from J; bases not matched to a gene: 6. This CDR3 is built from 16 residues. Germline V lookup: CDR1 LGHNA, CDR2 YNFKEQ. The CDR3 DNA sequence: TGTGCCAGCAGCCAAGAGGGACAGGGAGCGCCAGAGACCCAGTACTTC. This encodes CASSQEGQGAPETQYF.

On this clone itself: At one end the junction does not follow the germline gene, possibly because of a read error. The chain is built from TRBV19 and TRBJ2-7; TRBD1 agrees at 9 bases. This CDR3 comprises 14 residues. Germline V CDR1 and CDR2: LNHDA, SQIVND (reference sequence). The DNA for the CDR3 is TGTGCCAGTAGTCCGGGACAGGGAGCCTTTGGGAAGTTCTTC. It translates to CASSPGQGAFGKFF.

The genes are TRBV7-9 and TRBJ2-2; 8 positions agree with TRBD1. The CDR3 is 15 amino acids. Germline V gene data show CDR1 as SEHNR and CDR2 as FQNEAQ (reference sequence). J lost 6 bases, V lost 1 base, and 4 bases had no gene match. The CDR3: CASSLVTGAPGELFF. The CDR3 nucleotides are TGTGCCAGCAGCTTAGTGACAGGGGCCCCCGGGGAGCTGTTTTTT. Supplemented by reference TRBV7-9 and TRBJ2-2, the full variable domain reads DTGVSQNPRHKITKRGQNVTFRCDPISEHNRLYWYRQTLGQGPEFLTYFQNEAQLEKSRLLSDRFSAERPKGSFSTLEIQRTEQGDSAMYLCASSLVTGAPGELFFGEGSRLTVL.

The chain recombines TRBV4-2 with TRBJ2-2, with a tentative D call TRBD2 (6 bases). V lost 7 bases and J 5 bases, leaving 8 bases between the germline ends. In germline, CDR1 is LGHNA, CDR2 YNFKEQ. The CDR3 length is 12 residues. The CDR3 coding sequence is TGTGCCAGCACCCGGGGGACCGGGGAGCTGTTTTTT. Its translation: CASTRGTGELFF.

The rearrangement uses TRBV28 and TRBJ2-1, with D perhaps TRBD2 (6 bases). This CDR3 is built from 14 residues. Germline V lookup: CDR1 MDHEN, CDR2 SYDVKM. Between the trimmed V and J ends, which lost 4 bases and 8 bases, there was a span of 15 bases. In DNA, the CDR3 is TGTGCCAGCAGTTGGGGAGGCAACCCCCATGAGCAGTTCTTC. Protein: CASSWGGNPHEQFF.